This T cell receptor beta chain was found in a study of CD8 T cells in Susac syndrome. RNA amounts of 0.5 to 1 ug underwent reverse transcription with random hexamers. Each CDR3 protein is one row after TCRdb ran MiXCR on the immunoSEQ multiplex PCR reads. The sample includes hundreds of thousands of distinct CDR3 sequences, 90% to 95% of them seen just once. Between the trimmed V and J ends, which lost 4 bases and 2 bases, there was a span of 8 bases. CDR1 and CDR2 (germline): SGHNT, YYREEE (reference sequence). The CDR3 has 13 amino acids. The clonotype comes from a human donor with multiple sclerosis. Sequenced: CD8+ T cells from PBMCs. The chain has TRBV5-4 and TRBJ2-3, with a possible D match to TRBD1 (5 bases). The CDR3 loop is CASSGAVTDTQYF. As DNA, the CDR3 is TGTGCCAGCAGCGGGGCAGTCACAGATACGCAGTATTTT.